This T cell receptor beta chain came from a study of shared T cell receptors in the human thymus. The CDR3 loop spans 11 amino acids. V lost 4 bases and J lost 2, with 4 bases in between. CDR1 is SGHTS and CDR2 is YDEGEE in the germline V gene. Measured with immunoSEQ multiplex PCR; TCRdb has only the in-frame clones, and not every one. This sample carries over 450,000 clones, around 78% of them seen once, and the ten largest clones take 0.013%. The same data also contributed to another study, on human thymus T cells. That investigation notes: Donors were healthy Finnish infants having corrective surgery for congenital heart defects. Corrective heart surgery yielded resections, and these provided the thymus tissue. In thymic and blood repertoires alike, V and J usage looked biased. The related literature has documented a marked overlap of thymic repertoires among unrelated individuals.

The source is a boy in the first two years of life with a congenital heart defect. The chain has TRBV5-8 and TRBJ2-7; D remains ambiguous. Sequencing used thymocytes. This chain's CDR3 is CASSLPYEQYF. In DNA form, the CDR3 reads TGTGCCAGCAGCCTACCCTACGAGCAGTACTTC.